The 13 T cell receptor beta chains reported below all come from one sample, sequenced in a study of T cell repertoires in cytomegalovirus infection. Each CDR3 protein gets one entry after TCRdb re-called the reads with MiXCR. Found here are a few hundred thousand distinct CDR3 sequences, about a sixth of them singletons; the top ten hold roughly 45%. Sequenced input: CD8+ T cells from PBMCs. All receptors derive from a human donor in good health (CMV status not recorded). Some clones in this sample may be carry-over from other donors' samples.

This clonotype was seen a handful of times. The CDR3 DNA sequence: TGTGCCAGCAGCTTAGAGGGACCATACGAGCAGTACTTC. This encodes CASSLEGPYEQYF. The V and J genes are TRBV11-1 and TRBJ2-7; tentatively, D is TRBD1 or TRBD2 (5 bases each). The CDR3 covers 13 residues. Germline V gene lookup returns CDR1 SGHAT and CDR2 FQDESV (reference sequence). V was clipped by 1 base and J by 4 bases, with 8 bases between them.

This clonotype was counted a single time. CDR3 bases: TGTGCCAGCAGTGATGGGATTAGGAGGGCAGCGCGTCAGCCCCAGCATTTT. Translation gives CASSDGIRRAARQPQHF. V usage is TRBV6-1 and J usage is TRBJ1-5; no clear D. Trimming removed 3 bases at V and 6 bases at J, with 21 bases between. The CDR3 has 17 amino acids. Germline V lookup: CDR1 MNHNS, CDR2 SASEGT.

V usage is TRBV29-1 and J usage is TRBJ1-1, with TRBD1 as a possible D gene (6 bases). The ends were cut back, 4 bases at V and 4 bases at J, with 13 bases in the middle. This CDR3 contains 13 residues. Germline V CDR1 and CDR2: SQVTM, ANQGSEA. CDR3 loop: CSVAGGAGTEAFF. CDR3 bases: TGCAGCGTTGCCGGGGGGGCTGGCACTGAAGCTTTCTTT.

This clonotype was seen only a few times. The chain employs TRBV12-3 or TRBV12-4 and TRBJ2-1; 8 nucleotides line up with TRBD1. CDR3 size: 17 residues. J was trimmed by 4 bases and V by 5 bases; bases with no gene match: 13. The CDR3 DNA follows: TGTGCCAGCAGTCAGGGGGTCCGGGACAGGTCGTACAATGAGCAGTTCTTC. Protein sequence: CASSQGVRDRSYNEQFF.

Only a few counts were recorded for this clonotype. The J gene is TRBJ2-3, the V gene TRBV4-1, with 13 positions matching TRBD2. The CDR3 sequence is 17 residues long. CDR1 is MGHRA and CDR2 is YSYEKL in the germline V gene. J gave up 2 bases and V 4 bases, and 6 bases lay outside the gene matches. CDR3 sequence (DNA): TGCGCCAGCAGCCTCCAACTAGCGGGGGGGACCACAGATACGCAGTATTTT. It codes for CASSLQLAGGTTDTQYF.

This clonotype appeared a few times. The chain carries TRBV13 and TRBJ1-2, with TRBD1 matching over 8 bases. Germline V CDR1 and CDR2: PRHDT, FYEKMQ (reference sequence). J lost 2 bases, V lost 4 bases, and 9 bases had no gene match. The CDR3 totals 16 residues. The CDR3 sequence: CASSSGQVKRNYGYTF. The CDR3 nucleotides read TGTGCCAGCAGCTCGGGACAGGTGAAGAGAAACTATGGCTACACCTTC.

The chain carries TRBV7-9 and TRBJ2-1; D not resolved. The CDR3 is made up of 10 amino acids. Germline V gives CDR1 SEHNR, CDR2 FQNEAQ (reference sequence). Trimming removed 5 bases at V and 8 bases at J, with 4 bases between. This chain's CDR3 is CASSQDEQFF. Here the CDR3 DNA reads TGTGCCAGCAGCCAAGATGAGCAGTTCTTC.

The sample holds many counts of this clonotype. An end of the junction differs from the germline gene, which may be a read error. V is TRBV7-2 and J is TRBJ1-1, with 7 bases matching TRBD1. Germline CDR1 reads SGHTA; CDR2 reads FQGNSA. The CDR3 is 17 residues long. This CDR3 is CASSSPTGTPMNTEVFF. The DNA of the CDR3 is TGTGCCAGCAGCTCCCCGACAGGGACCCCTATGAACACTGAAGTTTTCTTT.

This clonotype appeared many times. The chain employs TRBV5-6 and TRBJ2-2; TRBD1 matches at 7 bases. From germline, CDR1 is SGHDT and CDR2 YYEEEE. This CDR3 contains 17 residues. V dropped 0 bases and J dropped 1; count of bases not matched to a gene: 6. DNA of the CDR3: TGTGCCAGCAGCTTGGCGTCCGGACAGGAGAACACCGGGGAGCTGTTTTTT. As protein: CASSLASGQENTGELFF.

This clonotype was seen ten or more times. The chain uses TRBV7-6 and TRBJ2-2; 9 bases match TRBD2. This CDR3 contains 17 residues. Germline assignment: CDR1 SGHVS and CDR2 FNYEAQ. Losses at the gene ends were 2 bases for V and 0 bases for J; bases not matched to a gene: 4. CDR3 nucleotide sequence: TGTGCCAGCAGCTTATTGACTAGCGGATCGAACACCGGGGAGCTGTTTTTT. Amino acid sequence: CASSLLTSGSNTGELFF.

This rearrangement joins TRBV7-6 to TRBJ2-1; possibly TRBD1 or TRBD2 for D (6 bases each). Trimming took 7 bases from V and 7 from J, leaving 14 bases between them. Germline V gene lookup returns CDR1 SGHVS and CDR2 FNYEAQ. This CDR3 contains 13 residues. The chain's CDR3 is CASIGGPGNEQFF. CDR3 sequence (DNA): TGTGCCAGCATCGGGGGCCCGGGGAATGAGCAGTTCTTC.

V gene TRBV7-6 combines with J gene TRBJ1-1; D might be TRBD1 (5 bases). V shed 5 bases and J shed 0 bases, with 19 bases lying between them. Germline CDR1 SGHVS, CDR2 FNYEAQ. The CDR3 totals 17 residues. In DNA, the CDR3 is TGTGCCAGCAGCCCGGGGGTGGCGGGGACTCTGAACACTGAAGCTTTCTTT. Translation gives CASSPGVAGTLNTEAFF.

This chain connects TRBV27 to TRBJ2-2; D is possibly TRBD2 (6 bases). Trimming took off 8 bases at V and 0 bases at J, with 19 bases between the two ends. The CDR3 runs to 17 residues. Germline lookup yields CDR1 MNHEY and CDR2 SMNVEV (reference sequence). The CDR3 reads CASSIDSRGSNTGELFF. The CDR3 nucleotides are TGTGCCAGCTCGATCGATTCACGGGGGTCGAACACCGGGGAGCTGTTTTTT.